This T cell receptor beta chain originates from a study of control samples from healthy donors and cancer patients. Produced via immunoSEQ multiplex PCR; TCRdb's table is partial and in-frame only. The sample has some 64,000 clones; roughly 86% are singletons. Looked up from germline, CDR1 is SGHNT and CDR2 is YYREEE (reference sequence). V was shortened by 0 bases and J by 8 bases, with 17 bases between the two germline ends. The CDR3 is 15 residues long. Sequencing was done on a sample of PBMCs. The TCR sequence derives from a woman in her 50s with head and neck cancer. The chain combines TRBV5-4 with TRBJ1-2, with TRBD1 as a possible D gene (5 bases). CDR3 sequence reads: CASSLAPTGGKGYTF. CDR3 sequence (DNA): TGTGCCAGCAGCTTGGCCCCTACCGGGGGGAAAGGCTACACCTTC. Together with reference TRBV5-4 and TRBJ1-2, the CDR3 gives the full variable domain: ETGVTQSPTHLIKTRGQQVTLRCSSQSGHNTVSWYQQALGQGPQFIFQYYREEENGRGNFPPRFSGLQFPNYSSELNVNALELDDSALYLCASSLAPTGGKGYTFGSGTRLTVV.